This TCR beta chain is from a study of radiotherapy plus CTLA-4 blockade in lung cancer. Study-level background: Objective responses emerged in around a sixth of patients, and roughly 30% attained disease control.

The CDR3 is 15 amino acids. Germline V gene lookup returns CDR1 SGHVS and CDR2 FNYEAQ. With 3 bases removed from V and 1 base from J, the gap between germline ends came to 12 bases. TCRdb's table, derived via immunoSEQ multiplex PCR, lists solely in-frame clones and lacks some. The data show roughly 100,000 clones, about 85% seen once. The origin of this receptor is a human donor with non-small cell lung cancer that progressed on radiotherapy plus ipilimumab. Some clones in this sample may be carry-over from other donors' samples. The chain carries TRBV7-6 and TRBJ1-1, with a possible D match to TRBD1 (5 bases). Here the sequenced sample was peripheral blood, taken from a patient treated with radiotherapy plus ipilimumab. As DNA, the CDR3 is TGTGCCAGCAGCTTGAGGGGTTTGGGGAACACTGAAGCTTTCTTT. Translation gives CASSLRGLGNTEAFF.